Listed below are T cell receptor beta chains from one sample, sequenced in a study of blood T cell repertoires in COVID-19. Clones were sequenced by immunoSEQ multiplex PCR, and TCRdb holds only the in-frame ones, with some missing. The table lists approximately 200,000 clones, about nine tenths of them singletons. Sequencing was carried out using peripheral blood. Receptors were obtained from a man aged 45-60 years with acute or convalescent COVID-19. CDR3s include the opening cysteine and the closing phenylalanine or tryptophan. The order of the fields is clone size, J gene, V gene, D gene, CDR3 DNA, CDR3 protein. The D gene is left open where the match is weak. Rows may omit the clone size; those that give it use once, few, many or a size class.

-,TRBJ1-3,TRBV5-1,-,TGCGCCAGCAGCTTGGGAGGGACTGGAAACACCATATATTTT,CASSLGGTGNTIYF
-,TRBJ1-2,TRBV7-9,TRBD1,TGTGCCAGCAGCTTTAATTGGGACAGTCCTTATGGCTACACCTTC,CASSFNWDSPYGYTF
-,TRBJ2-7,TRBV19,TRBD1,TGTGCCAGTAGTCCCCCGGCCGGGACAGGGACCTACGAGCAGTACTTC,CASSPPAGTGTYEQYF
-,TRBJ2-7,TRBV5-1,-,TGCGCCAGCAGCTTGGGCGGGGCACTCTACGAGCAGTACTTC,CASSLGGALYEQYF
-,TRBJ1-2,TRBV6-5,-,TGTGCCAGCAGTTACCCCGGGAGCAGCTATGGCTACACCTTC,CASSYPGSSYGYTF
few,TRBJ1-6,TRBV6-5,-,TGTGCCAGCAGCTCCGGACAACCGAATTCACCCCTCCACTTT,CASSSGQPNSPLHF
-,TRBJ1-4,TRBV30,TRBD1,TGTGCCTGGACACGACAGGGTAAAGAAAAACTGTTTTTT,CAWTRQGKEKLFF
-,TRBJ1-2,TRBV10-3,-,TGTGCCATCAGTGACGGAAGGGGCGGGGACTATGGCTACACCTTC,CAISDGRGGDYGYTF
-,TRBJ2-5,TRBV6-1,TRBD2,TGTGCCAGCAGTGGACAGGGACTAGCGGGGGCACAAGAGACCCAGTACTTC,CASSGQGLAGAQETQYF
-,TRBJ2-1,TRBV19,-,TGTGCCAGTAGTATAGTGGGGCTCTCCACCTACAATGAGCAGTTCTTC,CASSIVGLSTYNEQFF
-,TRBJ2-5,TRBV12-3/TRBV12-4,-,TGTGCCAGCAGTTTGGGACTCGTGGGGACCCAGTACTTC,CASSLGLVGTQYF
-,TRBJ1-4,TRBV19,TRBD1,TGTGCCAGTAGTGTAACCCCACAGGGGCCAACTAATGAAAAACTGTTTTTT,CASSVTPQGPTNEKLFF
-,TRBJ2-7,TRBV4-1,TRBD2,TGCGCCAGCAGCCAAGATCCGACTAGCGGAACCCACTACGAGCAGTACTTC,CASSQDPTSGTHYEQYF
-,TRBJ1-2,TRBV5-1,-,TGCGCCAGCAGCTTGACCACCATTGGGGGGGGATTAGGCTACACCTTC,CASSLTTIGGGLGYTF
-,TRBJ1-2,TRBV27,TRBD1,TGTGCCAGCCGACCCGACAGGGTGGATGGCTACACCTTC,CASRPDRVDGYTF
-,TRBJ2-7,TRBV7-8,TRBD2,TGTGCCAGCAGCAGTCAGGGAGGGCTATACGAGCAGTACTTC,CASSSQGGLYEQYF
-,TRBJ1-2,TRBV5-8,TRBD1,TGTGCCAGCAGCTTGGGACAGGGGGATGGCTACACCTTC,CASSLGQGDGYTF
once,TRBJ2-7,TRBV7-8,-,TGTGCCAGCAGCTTGGGACTCGGGGATGCCTACGAGCAGTACTTC,CASSLGLGDAYEQYF
-,TRBJ2-5,TRBV2,-,TGTGGTACATCAATCCCCATGGTAGGGGTAGTTGAGGAGACCCAGTACTTC,CGTSIPMVGVVEETQYF
-,TRBJ2-7,TRBV5-5,TRBD1,TGTGCCAGCAGAAAACAGGGGGCGGCAAGCTCCTACGAGCAGTACTTC,CASRKQGAASSYEQYF
few,TRBJ1-4,TRBV19,TRBD1,TGTGCCAGTAGCAGGGGGATAGGGAGTGAAAAACTGTTTTTT,CASSRGIGSEKLFF
few,TRBJ1-5,TRBV19,-,TGTGCCAGTAGTGTACGAGTCGGTAGCAATCAGCCCCAGCATTTT,CASSVRVGSNQPQHF
-,TRBJ1-4,TRBV5-1,-,TGCGCCAGCAGCCTCCAGGGCGGGAAAGGTGAAAAACTGTTTTTT,CASSLQGGKGEKLFF
-,TRBJ2-1,TRBV5-4,-,TGTGCCAGCAGTTCCTCGAGCGGTGCCTACAATGAGCAGTTCTTC,CASSSSSGAYNEQFF